A single sample is the source of the 11 T cell receptor beta chains below, sequenced in a study of a mutant IDH1 vaccine in newly diagnosed glioma. TCRdb's copy holds only in-frame clones and misses some; the assay was immunoSEQ multiplex PCR. The sample shows 35,000 to 40,000 clones, 65% to 85% of them seen only once. Time point reported: week 11, during vaccination. Each dose of the vaccine consisted of 300 ug of mutant IDH1 20-mer peptide, with topical imiquimod. For these TCRs, the target antigens are not known. This sample comprised PBMCs, obtained from a glioma patient whose treatment included an IDH1 peptide vaccine. These receptors were obtained from a man aged 40-55 years with glioma.

The rearrangement joins TRBV19 to TRBJ2-1; D is unclear. V lost 0 bases to trimming and J lost 3 bases, with 12 bases between them. The CDR3 loop spans 16 amino acids. Germline V gene sequence: CDR1 LNHDA, CDR2 SQIVND (reference sequence). This chain's CDR3 is CASSIDNGRIYNEQFF. DNA for the CDR3: TGTGCCAGTAGTATAGATAACGGAAGAATCTACAATGAGCAGTTCTTC.

This clone was seen just once. The chain couples TRBV6-5 to TRBJ1-2, with D possibly being TRBD1 (5 bases). From germline, CDR1 is MNHEY and CDR2 SVGAGI. This CDR3 region has 12 residues. Trimming took 6 bases from V and 7 from J, leaving 12 bases between them. The CDR3 sequence: CASRSGQGGYTF. The CDR3 bases are TGTGCCAGCAGGTCCGGTCAGGGTGGCTACACCTTC.

This chain joins TRBV5-4 and TRBJ1-2; D possibly corresponds to TRBD1 (5 bases). Germline loops: CDR1 SGHNT, CDR2 YYREEE (reference sequence). The CDR3 spans 14 residues. The V end was cut by 0 bases, the J end by 4 bases, with 10 bases between. The CDR3: CASSLGGYGYGYTF. CDR3 nucleotides: TGTGCCAGCAGCTTGGGGGGGTACGGCTATGGCTACACCTTC.

The chain recombines TRBV2 with TRBJ2-5, with D possibly TRBD2 on 5 matching bases. The CDR3 extends over 14 amino acids. Germline CDR1 SNHLY, CDR2 FYNNEI. Trimming removed 2 bases at V and 1 base at J, with 8 bases between. This chain's CDR3 is CASSEWGVQETQYF. CDR3 nucleotide sequence: TGTGCCAGCAGTGAATGGGGAGTCCAAGAGACCCAGTACTTC.

The V call is TRBV6-5, the J call TRBJ2-7, with 9 bases lining up with TRBD1. The CDR3 is 13 residues long. Germline assignment: CDR1 MNHEY and CDR2 SVGAGI. Germline trimming cut 9 bases from V and 6 bases from J; bases unmatched to any gene: 9. CDR3 loop: CASSRTGVAEQYF. In DNA, the CDR3 is TGTGCCAGTTCCCGGACAGGGGTTGCCGAGCAGTACTTC.

This chain links TRBV7-2 with TRBJ1-1; tentative D call: TRBD1 (6 bases). The CDR3 covers 13 residues. Germline CDR1 SGHTA, CDR2 FQGNSA. The V and J ends lost 4 bases and 10 bases respectively, with 16 bases between them. The CDR3 protein is CASSSQGGTGAFF. CDR3 DNA: TGTGCCAGCAGCTCACAGGGCGGAACAGGAGCTTTCTTT.

The chain recombines TRBV5-1 with TRBJ2-2; either TRBD1 or TRBD2 may supply D (5 bases each). The CDR3 has 15 residues. Germline CDR1 is SGHRS and CDR2 is YFSETQ. Between the trimmed V and J ends, which lost 4 bases and 6 bases, there was a span of 16 bases. CDR3 region: CASSMDTVGAGELFF. The CDR3 DNA is TGCGCCAGCAGCATGGACACCGTCGGGGCCGGGGAGCTGTTTTTT.

This chain links TRBV7-3 with TRBJ2-7; TRBD1 or TRBD2 may be the D gene (5 bases each). From germline, CDR1 is SGHTA and CDR2 FQGTGA. The CDR3 is 15 amino acids. Trimming took 2 bases from V and 4 from J, leaving 15 bases between them. CDR3 amino acids: CASSLGGVGIYEQYF. CDR3 in DNA: TGTGCCAGCAGCTTAGGGGGAGTAGGGATTTACGAGCAGTACTTC.

The chain uses TRBV5-6 and TRBJ1-1; no clear D. This CDR3 comprises 13 residues. Germline CDR1 and CDR2: SGHDT and YYEEEE. The V gene lost 2 bases and the J gene lost 1 base, with 6 bases spanning the gap. CDR3 in amino acids: CASSLTENTEAFF. CDR3 nucleotide sequence: TGTGCCAGCAGCTTAACTGAGAACACTGAAGCTTTCTTT.

The chain joins TRBV5-1 to TRBJ2-5; 11 nucleotides line up with TRBD2. This CDR3 is 14 amino acids long. The germline CDR1 and CDR2 sequences are SGHRS and YFSETQ. V dropped 3 bases and J dropped 10; count of bases not matched to a gene: 8. Here the CDR3 reads CASSSVGTSGHQYF. CDR3 nucleotides: TGCGCCAGCAGCTCGGTCGGGACTAGCGGTCACCAGTACTTC.

This chain connects TRBV7-3 to TRBJ1-4, with 7 positions matching TRBD1. V lost 1 base to trimming and J lost 3 bases; unmatched junction nucleotides: 2. CDR1 SGHTA and CDR2 FQGTGA come from the germline V gene. The CDR3 is 15 amino acids. DNA of the CDR3: TGTGCCAGCAGCTTAAGGACAGGATCTAATGAAAAACTGTTTTTT. Its protein product is CASSLRTGSNEKLFF.